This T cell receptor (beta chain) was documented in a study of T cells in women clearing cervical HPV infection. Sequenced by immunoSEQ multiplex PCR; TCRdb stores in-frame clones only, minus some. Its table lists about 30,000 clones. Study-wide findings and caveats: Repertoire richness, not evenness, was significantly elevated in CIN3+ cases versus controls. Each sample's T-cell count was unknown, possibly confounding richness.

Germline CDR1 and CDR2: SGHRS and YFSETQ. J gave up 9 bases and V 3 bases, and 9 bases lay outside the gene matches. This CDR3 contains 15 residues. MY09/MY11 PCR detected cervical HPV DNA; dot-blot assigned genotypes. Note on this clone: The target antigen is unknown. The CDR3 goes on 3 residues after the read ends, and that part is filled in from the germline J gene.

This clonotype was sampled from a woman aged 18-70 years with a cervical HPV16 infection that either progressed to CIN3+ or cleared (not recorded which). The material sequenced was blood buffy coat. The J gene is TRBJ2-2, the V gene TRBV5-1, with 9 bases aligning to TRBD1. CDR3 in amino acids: CASSSSDRGSRELFF. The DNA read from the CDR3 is TGCGCCAGCAGCTCATCGGACAGGGGCTCCAGGGAG. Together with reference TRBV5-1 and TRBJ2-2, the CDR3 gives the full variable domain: KAGVTQTPRYLIKTRGQQVTLSCSPISGHRSVSWYQQTPGQGLQFLFEYFSETQRNKGNFPGRFSGRQFSNSRSEMNVSTLELGDSALYLCASSSSDRGSRELFFGEGSRLTVL.